This entry concerns a single TCR beta chain. This entry is derived from a study of T cell repertoires in cytomegalovirus infection. The overall study: Indications of both CMV infection and matching HLA type were provided by public TCR beta signatures.

From the reads, TCRdb called clonotypes with MiXCR, one entry per CDR3 protein. This table holds over 450,000 distinct CDR3 sequences, around 11% found once. Input material: PBMCs. The receptor's source is a human donor in good health (CMV status not recorded). Some clones in this sample may be carry-over from other donors' samples.

The CDR3 region is CASSLWTGSDEQYF. CDR3 DNA sequence: TGCGCCAGCAGCTTGTGGACAGGGAGTGACGAGCAGTACTTC. The V gene is TRBV5-1, the J gene TRBJ2-7; 8 bases align to TRBD1. Germline V gene sequence: CDR1 SGHRS, CDR2 YFSETQ. The CDR3 loop spans 14 amino acids. Trimming removed 1 base from V and 5 bases from J; junction bases left unmatched: 5.